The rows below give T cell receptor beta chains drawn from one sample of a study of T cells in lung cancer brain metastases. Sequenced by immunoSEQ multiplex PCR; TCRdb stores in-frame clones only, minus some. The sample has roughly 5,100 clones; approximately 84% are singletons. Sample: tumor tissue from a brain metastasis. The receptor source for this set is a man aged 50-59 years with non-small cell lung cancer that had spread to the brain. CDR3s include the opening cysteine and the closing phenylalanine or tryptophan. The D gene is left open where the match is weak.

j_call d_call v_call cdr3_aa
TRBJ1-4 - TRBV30 CAWTPGGQGLREKLFF
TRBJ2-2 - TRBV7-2 CASSTNGGLVTGELFF
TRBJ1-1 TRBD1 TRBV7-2 CASSVDRGAEAFF
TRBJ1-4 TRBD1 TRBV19 CASSIQGQKLFF
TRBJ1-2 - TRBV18 CASANKGTKGPYGYTF
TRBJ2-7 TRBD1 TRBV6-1 CASTRQGTVDEQYF
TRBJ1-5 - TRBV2 CASSRQYSNQPQHF
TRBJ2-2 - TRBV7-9 CASSLAGELFF
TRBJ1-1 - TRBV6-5 CASTDEFNTEAFF
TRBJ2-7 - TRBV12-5 CASGLDSPSYEQYF
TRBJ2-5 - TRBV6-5 CASRSDGERTQYF
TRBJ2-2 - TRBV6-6 CASRAGQLNTGELFF
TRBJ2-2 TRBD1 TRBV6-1 CASSELGQGATGELFF
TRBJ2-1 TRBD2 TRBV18 CASSPPGGYVEQFF
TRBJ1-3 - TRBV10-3 CAISPKGGSGNTIYF
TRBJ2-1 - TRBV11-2 CASSSQGQYNEQFF
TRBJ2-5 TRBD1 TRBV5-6 CASSLKSGTGGWETQYF
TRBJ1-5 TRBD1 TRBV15 CATSRGTGFQPQHF
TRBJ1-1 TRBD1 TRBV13 CASSRGPGQEAFF
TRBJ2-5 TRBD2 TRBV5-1 CASSLAPGRGGRPGYQETQYF
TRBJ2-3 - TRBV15 CATSRDLGDTDTQYF
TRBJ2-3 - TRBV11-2 CASSPSDYFTDTQYF
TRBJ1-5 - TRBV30 CAWSDAGSFQPQHF
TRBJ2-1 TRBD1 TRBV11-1 CASSQGGRGLSRQFF
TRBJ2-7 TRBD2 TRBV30 CAWSRGGTILSYEQYF
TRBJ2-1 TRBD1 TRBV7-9 CASSTGTGWNNEQFF
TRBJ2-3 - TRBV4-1 CASSQDPPFSSTDTQYF
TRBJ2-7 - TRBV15 CATSSGLTKPYEQYF
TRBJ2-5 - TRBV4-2 CASSQESGVSGQETQYF
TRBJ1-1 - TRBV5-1 CASSLGAGLNTEAFF
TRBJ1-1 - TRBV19 CASSGGEGRRNTEAFF
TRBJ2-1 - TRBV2 CASSVEGPEQFF
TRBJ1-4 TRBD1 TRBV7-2 CASSSQTGPNEKLFF
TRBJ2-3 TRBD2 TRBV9 CASSAAGTKADTQYF
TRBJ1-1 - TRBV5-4 CASSPQGLNTEAFF
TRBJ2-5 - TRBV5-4 CASSFNRGQETQYF
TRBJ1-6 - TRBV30 CAWSPTVNSPLHF